This TCR beta chain was observed in a study of preoperative IRX-2 immunotherapy in early breast cancer. The protocol was immunoSEQ multiplex PCR, while the TCRdb copy is restricted to in-frame clones and leaves out a portion. The sample has approximately 28,000 clones; approximately 72% are singletons. CDR3 length equals 14 residues. Germline CDR1 is WNHNN and CDR2 is SYGVQD (reference sequence). Trimming cost V 8 bases and J 4 bases; bases outside gene matches: 11. Treatment specified: preoperative locoregional IRX-2 cytokine immunotherapy. Patients received preoperative, locoregional IRX-2 cytokine immunotherapy in a phase Ib study.

The chain carries TRBV10-1 and TRBJ2-7; 7 bases are shared with TRBD2. Sequenced here: lymph node tissue, sampled after IRX-2 immunotherapy. The receptor's source is a human donor with breast cancer. The DNA of the CDR3 is TGCGCCAGCTTGGGCCTAGCGGTCAAATACGAGCAGTACTTC. The encoded protein is CASLGLAVKYEQYF.